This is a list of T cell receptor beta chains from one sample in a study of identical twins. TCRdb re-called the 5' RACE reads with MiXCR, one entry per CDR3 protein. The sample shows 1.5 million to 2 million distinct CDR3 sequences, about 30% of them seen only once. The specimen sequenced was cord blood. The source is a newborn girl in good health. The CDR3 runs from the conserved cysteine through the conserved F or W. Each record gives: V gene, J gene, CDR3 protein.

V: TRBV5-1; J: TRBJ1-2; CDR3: CASSLGSANYGYTF
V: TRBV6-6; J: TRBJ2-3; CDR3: CASSYGFTDTQYF
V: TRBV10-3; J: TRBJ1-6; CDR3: CAISEWGGGNSPLHF
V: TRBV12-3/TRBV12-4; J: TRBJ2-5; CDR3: CASSLVWRKQETQYF
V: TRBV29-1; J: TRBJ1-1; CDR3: CSVVGLKMNTEAFF
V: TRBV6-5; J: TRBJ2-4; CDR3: CASSDYKTAKNIQYF
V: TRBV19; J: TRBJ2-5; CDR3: CASKNGGRATETQYF
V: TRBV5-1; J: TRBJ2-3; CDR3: CASSSPDLATDTQYF
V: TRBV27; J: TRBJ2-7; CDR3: CASSRDRGNEQYF
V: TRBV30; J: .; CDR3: CAWSVQGHYEQYF
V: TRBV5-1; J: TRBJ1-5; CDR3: CASSIRGDSNQPQHF
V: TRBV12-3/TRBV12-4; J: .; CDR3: CASSSYNEQYF